The entry below describes one T cell receptor (beta chain). PCR employed 60 Vbeta and 13 Jbeta primers. Profiling relied on immunoSEQ multiplex PCR, and the TCRdb table lists in-frame clones only, not all of them. The sample has about 130,000 clones, 75% to 90% seen once; the top ten hold about 6.7%. The CDR3 consists of 14 residues. V was pared by 4 bases and J by 5 bases, with 15 bases between. The germline V gene encodes CDR1 SGHRS and CDR2 YFSETQ. The record originates from a study of cytomegalovirus exposure and HLA in healthy donors. The TCR sequence derives from a woman aged 25 to 45 in good health and CMV-seropositive. This sequence joins TRBV5-1 and TRBJ2-5, with D tentatively TRBD1 (5 bases). The sample consisted of PBMCs. In DNA form, the CDR3 reads TGCGCCAGCAGCAACGAAAGGGGAACGGAGACCCAGTACTTC. Translating gives CASSNERGTETQYF.